This note documents a single T cell receptor (beta chain) sequence. J gave up 4 bases and V 6 bases, and 4 bases lay outside the gene matches. The CDR3 extends over 14 amino acids. Germline loops: CDR1 MNHEY, CDR2 SMNVEV (reference sequence). This entry comes from a study of blood T cell repertoires in COVID-19. Study information: From T cells, B-cell-depleted T cells, or PBMCs came the material, which was cDNA or gDNA.

Original processing notes: Reference gene primers were amplified, and this amplification served to estimate nucleated cell counts. Sequencing used immunoSEQ multiplex PCR; TCRdb keeps in-frame clones, though not all of them. The DNA gave D and trimming, while V, J and clone size come from that table. The sample includes 150,000 to 200,000 clones, over 75% of them seen just once. Recruits, aged roughly 18 to 95 years, lived in 24 US areas. The chain carries TRBV27 and TRBJ1-2; TRBD1 matches at 11 bases. This TCR came from a man in his fifties or sixties who had recovered from COVID-19. The sequencing sample was made of PBMCs or T cells enriched from blood (not recorded which). CDR3 nucleotide sequence: TGTGCCAGCAGGCGGACAGGGGGCCTCTATGGCTACACCTTC. Its translation is CASRRTGGLYGYTF.